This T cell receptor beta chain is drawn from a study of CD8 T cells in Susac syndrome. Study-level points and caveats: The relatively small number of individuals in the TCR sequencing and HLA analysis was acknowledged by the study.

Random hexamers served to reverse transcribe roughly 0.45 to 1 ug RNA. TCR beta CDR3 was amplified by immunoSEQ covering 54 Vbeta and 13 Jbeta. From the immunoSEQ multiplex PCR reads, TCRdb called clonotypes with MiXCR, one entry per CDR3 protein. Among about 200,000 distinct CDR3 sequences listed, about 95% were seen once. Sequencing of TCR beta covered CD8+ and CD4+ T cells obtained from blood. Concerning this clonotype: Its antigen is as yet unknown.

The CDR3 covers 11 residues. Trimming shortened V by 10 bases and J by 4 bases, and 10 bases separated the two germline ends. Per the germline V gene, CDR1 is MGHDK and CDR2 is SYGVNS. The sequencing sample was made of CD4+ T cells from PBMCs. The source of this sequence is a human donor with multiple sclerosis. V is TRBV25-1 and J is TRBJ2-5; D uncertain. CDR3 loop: CAIDVLETQYF. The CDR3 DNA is TGTGCCATCGACGTTCTAGAGACCCAGTACTTC. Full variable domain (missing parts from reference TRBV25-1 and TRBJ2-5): EADIYQTPRYLVIGTGKKITLECSQTMGHDKMYWYQQDPGMELHLIHYSYGVNSTEKGDLSSESTVSRIRTEHFPLTLESARPSHTSQYLCAIDVLETQYFGPGTRLLVL.